A selection of T cell receptor beta chains follows, all from one sample in a study of cytomegalovirus exposure and HLA in healthy donors. Generated by immunoSEQ multiplex PCR, the TCRdb table keeps only in-frame clones and is missing some. The table lists about 180,000 clones, 77% of them singletons. Sequenced material: PBMCs. The receptors come from a young woman in good health and CMV-seropositive. Each CDR3 is given with its conserved first and last residue. Fields, in order: V gene, J gene, D gene, clone size, CDR3 DNA, CDR3 protein. D genes are given only for firm matches. Not every row has a clone size; where given, it reads once, few, many or a size class.

>TRBV18|TRBJ1-3|.|.
TGTGCCAGCTCACCTGGCGCAGGGACTGGAAACACCATATATTTT
CASSPGAGTGNTIYF
>TRBV6-6|TRBJ1-5|.|.
TGTGCCAGCAGTTACTCGAGGACAGAGAATCAGCCCCAGCATTTT
CASSYSRTENQPQHF
>TRBV18|TRBJ2-7|TRBD2|few
TGTGCCAGCTCGCCGACTAGCGCGGGAGTAAGGGGCTCCTACGAGCAGTACTTC
CASSPTSAGVRGSYEQYF
>TRBV19|TRBJ1-5|.|.
TGTGCCAGTAGTCTCCGGGACACAAATAGCAATCAGCCCCAGCATTTT
CASSLRDTNSNQPQHF
>TRBV5-1|TRBJ2-3|TRBD1|.
TGCGCCAGCAAAGAATCGGGACAGAACACAGATACGCAGTATTTT
CASKESGQNTDTQYF
>TRBV28|TRBJ1-1|.|few
TGTGCCAGCAGTTTATGGACAGGATCGAACACTGAAGCTTTCTTT
CASSLWTGSNTEAFF
>TRBV6-5|TRBJ2-7|TRBD1|.
TGTGCCAGCAGTTACTCAGGGGGCGAAGAAGCCTACGAGCAGTACTTC
CASSYSGGEEAYEQYF
>TRBV5-1|TRBJ2-5|.|.
TGCGCCAGCAGGGGATCGACTAGACGTGAGACCCAGTACTTC
CASRGSTRRETQYF
>TRBV30|TRBJ2-7|TRBD1|.
TGTGCCTGGAGCGTCGACAGGGGGTTCTACGAGCAGTACTTC
CAWSVDRGFYEQYF
>TRBV4-3|TRBJ2-7|TRBD2|few
TGCGCCAGCAGCCATCAGTGGACCGGGACTAGCGCCTCCTACGAGCAGTACTTC
CASSHQWTGTSASYEQYF
>TRBV29-1|TRBJ2-3|.|.
TGCAGCGTTGGTGGCAGGGGCACAGGTACGCAGTATTTT
CSVGGRGTGTQYF
>TRBV30|TRBJ2-7|TRBD1|.
TGTGCCTGGAGGGGTGAACTGGACAGGGGAGGTAACGAGCAGTACTTC
CAWRGELDRGGNEQYF
>TRBV29-1|TRBJ1-1|TRBD1|.
TGCAGCGTTGATGGAGGGGGCGGCACTGAAGCTTTCTTT
CSVDGGGGTEAFF
>TRBV14|TRBJ2-1|TRBD2|few
TGTGCCAGCAGCCAAGGGAGGGCTAGCGGGAGGGACAATGAGCAGTTCTTC
CASSQGRASGRDNEQFF
>TRBV30|TRBJ1-1|.|.
TGTGCCGGCAGACTAATGAACACTGAAGCTTTCTTT
CAGRLMNTEAFF
>TRBV6-4|TRBJ2-1|TRBD2|few
TGTGCCAGCAGTGACGGGGGCGGGGGGGCTTGGAATGAGCAGTTCTTC
CASSDGGGGAWNEQFF
>TRBV6-5|TRBJ2-7|TRBD1|few
TGTGCCAGCAGCCGGGACAGCACCTACGAGCAGTACTTC
CASSRDSTYEQYF
>TRBV7-6|TRBJ2-3|.|.
TGTGCCAGCAGCTTAGCGAGAGGACAGAGCACAGATACGCAGTATTTT
CASSLARGQSTDTQYF
>TRBV10-2|TRBJ1-2|TRBD1|.
TGCGCCAGCAGTCAGGGGGCTCAATACTATGGCTACACCTTC
CASSQGAQYYGYTF
>TRBV27|TRBJ2-1|TRBD1|.
TGTGCCAGCAGTTTAGACCGGGACAGGGGGCTTAATGAGCAGTTCTTC
CASSLDRDRGLNEQFF
>TRBV7-7|TRBJ2-5|TRBD1|few
TGTGCCAGCAGCCCATCATGGGACAGGGGGCGTGAGACCCAGTACTTC
CASSPSWDRGRETQYF
>TRBV30|TRBJ1-1|.|.
TGTGCCTGGAGTGTCGTGAACACTGAAGCTTTCTTT
CAWSVVNTEAFF
>TRBV5-6|TRBJ2-7|TRBD2|.
TGTGCCAGCAGCTCGGGACTAGCCTACTACGAGCAGTACTTC
CASSSGLAYYEQYF
>TRBV21-1|TRBJ2-6|.|few
TGTGCCAGCAGCAAATCCTCCGGGTACTCTGGGGCCAACGTCCTGACTTTC
CASSKSSGYSGANVLTF
>TRBV19|TRBJ2-3|.|.
TGTGCCAGTAGTATAGGTACGGGACTCAGCACAGATACGCAGTATTTT
CASSIGTGLSTDTQYF
>TRBV27|TRBJ2-1|TRBD1|.
TGTGCCAGCAGTAAAACGGGACAGAGGATCAATGAGCAGTTCTTC
CASSKTGQRINEQFF
>TRBV6-5|TRBJ2-7|.|.
TGTGCCAGCAGCGCGACAGGTTTAACTCCCTACGAGCAGTACTTC
CASSATGLTPYEQYF
>TRBV10-1|TRBJ1-1|.|.
TGCGCCAGCAGGGACAGTAACACTGAAGCTTTCTTT
CASRDSNTEAFF
>TRBV10-1|TRBJ2-1|.|.
TGCGCCAGCAGTGAGATCTCGGGGATGGTGCAGTTCTTC
CASSEISGMVQFF
>TRBV11-1|TRBJ1-1|.|.
TGTGCCAGCAGCCTACAGGCCTACACTGAAGCTTTCTTT
CASSLQAYTEAFF
>TRBV7-6|TRBJ2-7|TRBD1|.
TGTGCCAGCAGCTTAGGGGACAGGGGATACGAGCAGTACTTC
CASSLGDRGYEQYF
>TRBV5-1|TRBJ2-7|TRBD2|.
TGCGCCAGCAGCTCCCGACTAGCGGGGGCTCAGAACTCCTACGAGCAGTACTTC
CASSSRLAGAQNSYEQYF
>TRBV7-2|TRBJ2-7|.|.
TGTGCCAGCAGTCGACGGGGTTCTGGATCCTACGAGCAGTACTTC
CASSRRGSGSYEQYF
>TRBV29-1|TRBJ2-1|TRBD2|.
TGCAGCGGATCGACTAGCGGGAGTGTTGAGCAGTTCTTC
CSGSTSGSVEQFF
>TRBV9|TRBJ2-5|.|.
TGTGCCAGCAGCGCCACGAGCCCCGGGGGAGAGACCCAGTACTTC
CASSATSPGGETQYF
>TRBV5-1|TRBJ2-7|.|.
TGCGCCAGCAGCTTGGTGGTGGAGGGAACCTACGAGCAGTACTTC
CASSLVVEGTYEQYF
>TRBV6-5|TRBJ1-1|.|.
TGTGCCAGCAGACCAGGGCTCCGCACTGAAGCTTTCTTT
CASRPGLRTEAFF
>TRBV19|TRBJ1-6|TRBD1|.
TGTGCCAGTGCTCCGGGACAGGGGGCTTCTTCACCCCTCCACTTT
CASAPGQGASSPLHF
>TRBV27|TRBJ2-5|TRBD2|.
TGTGCCAGCAGTTTAAGGCGAGCGGGAGCTCAAGAGACCCAGTACTTC
CASSLRRAGAQETQYF
>TRBV5-1|TRBJ2-5|TRBD1|once
TGCGCCAGCAGCGGACAGGGACCTATGGGGACCCAGTACTTC
CASSGQGPMGTQYF
>TRBV5-4|TRBJ1-2|.|.
TGTGCCAGCAGTGGCGGGGGAGGATTTGGCTACACCTTC
CASSGGGGFGYTF
>TRBV7-3|TRBJ1-1|.|.
TGTGCCAGCAGCTTATCGGCAGGTACAACTGAAGCTTTCTTT
CASSLSAGTTEAFF
>TRBV5-1|TRBJ1-3|.|.
TGCGCCAGCAGCTTGGGAGACTTCACTAACTCTGGAAACACCATATATTTT
CASSLGDFTNSGNTIYF
>TRBV11-2|TRBJ2-7|TRBD2|.
TGTGCCAGCAGCTTAGCCCCTGGGACTACCTTGGAGCAATACTTC
CASSLAPGTTLEQYF
>TRBV27|TRBJ1-4|.|.
TGTGCCACCAAGTCCAAACCTGACTACGGGAGAGAAAAACTGTTTTTT
CATKSKPDYGREKLFF
>TRBV28|TRBJ2-7|TRBD2|.
TGTGCCAGCAGTTTAGGGACTAGCGGGAGTGGCGAGCAGTACTTC
CASSLGTSGSGEQYF
>TRBV6-4|TRBJ1-2|.|.
TGTGCCAGCAGTTCCGAACAAGGGGGTGGCTACACCTTC
CASSSEQGGGYTF
>TRBV11-1|TRBJ2-1|TRBD2|.
TGTGCCAGCAAGCCCAGGCGGGAGGGTACTTACAATGAGCAGTTCTTC
CASKPRREGTYNEQFF
>TRBV7-8|TRBJ2-2|TRBD2|.
TGTGCCAGCAGTCCCCGTGCGGGAGCCTTGAACACCGGGGAGCTGTTTTTT
CASSPRAGALNTGELFF
>TRBV18|TRBJ2-5|.|few
TGTGCCAGCTCACCTCTCCAGGACAAAGGGGAGACCCAGTACTTC
CASSPLQDKGETQYF
>TRBV7-9|TRBJ1-1|.|.
TGTGCCAGCAGCTCCCCCATAGACACTGAAGCTTTCTTT
CASSSPIDTEAFF
>TRBV15|TRBJ2-2|TRBD1|.
TGTGCCACCAGCAGAGAGGGACAGGGGCCCTTGAGAACCGGGGAGCTGTTTTTT
CATSREGQGPLRTGELFF
>TRBV27|TRBJ2-1|.|once
TGTGCCAGCAGTTTAACTCCAACAGGTCTAGGCTCCTACAATGAGCAGTTCTTC
CASSLTPTGLGSYNEQFF